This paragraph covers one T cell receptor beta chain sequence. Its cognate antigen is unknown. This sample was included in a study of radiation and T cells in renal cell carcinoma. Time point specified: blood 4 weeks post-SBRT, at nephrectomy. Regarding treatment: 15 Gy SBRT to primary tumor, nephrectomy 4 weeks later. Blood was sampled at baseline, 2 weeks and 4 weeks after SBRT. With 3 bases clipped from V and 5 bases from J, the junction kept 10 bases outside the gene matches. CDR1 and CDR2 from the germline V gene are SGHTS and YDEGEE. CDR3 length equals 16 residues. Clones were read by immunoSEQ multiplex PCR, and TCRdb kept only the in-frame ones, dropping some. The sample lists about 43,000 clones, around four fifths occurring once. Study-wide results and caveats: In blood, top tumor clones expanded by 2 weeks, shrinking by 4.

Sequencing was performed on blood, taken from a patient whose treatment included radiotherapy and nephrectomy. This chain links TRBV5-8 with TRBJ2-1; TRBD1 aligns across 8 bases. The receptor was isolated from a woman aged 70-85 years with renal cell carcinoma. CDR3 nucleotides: TGTGCCAGCAGCTCGATCCGAGGACAGGGAGACAATGAGCAGTTCTTC. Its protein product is CASSSIRGQGDNEQFF.